The clone carrying this TCR beta chain was seen many times. Antigen specificity is unknown. The repertoire came from unfractionated whole blood and reflected all unsorted peripheral T cells. These data are taken from a study of HIV-infected patients and healthy controls. Alpha and beta constant-region primers primed reverse transcription of 400 to 650 ng RNA. Using multiplexing indices, alpha and beta chain libraries were generated apart by chain-specific third strand synthesis. TCRdb re-called the 5' RACE reads through MiXCR, storing one row per CDR3 protein. The sample lists about 5,500 distinct CDR3 sequences, about 8.7% occurring once. Germline CDR1 MNHNS, CDR2 SASEGT. V was trimmed by 6 bases and J by 1 base, leaving 9 bases between them. This CDR3 is 14 amino acids long. The study, taken as a whole, reports: Compared with healthy controls, HIV-infected patients showed less CDR3 sharing between individuals. HIV-infected patients and controls differed significantly in mean usage of eight alpha and eight beta V genes.

The source was blood, collected before antiretroviral therapy. The sequence came from an adult with HIV infection. V and J are TRBV6-1 and TRBJ2-2; no clear D gene. CDR3: CASRKTENTGELFF. In DNA form, the CDR3 reads TGTGCCAGCAGGAAGACGGAGAACACCGGGGAGCTGTTTTTT.